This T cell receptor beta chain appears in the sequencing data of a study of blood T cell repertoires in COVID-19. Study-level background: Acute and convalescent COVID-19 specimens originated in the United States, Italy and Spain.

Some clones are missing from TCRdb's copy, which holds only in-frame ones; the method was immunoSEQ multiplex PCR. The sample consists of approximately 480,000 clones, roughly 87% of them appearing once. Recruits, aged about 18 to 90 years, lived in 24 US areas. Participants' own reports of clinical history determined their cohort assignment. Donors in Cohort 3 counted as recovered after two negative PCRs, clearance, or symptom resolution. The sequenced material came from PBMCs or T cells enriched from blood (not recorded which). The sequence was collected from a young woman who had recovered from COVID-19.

Written as DNA, the CDR3 is TGTGCCAGCAGCGGTCAGGGAGGCTATGGCTACACCTTC. It codes for CASSGQGGYGYTF. The chain couples TRBV7-9 to TRBJ1-2; a possible D gene is TRBD1 (5 bases). From germline, CDR1 is SEHNR and CDR2 FQNEAQ (reference sequence). With 5 bases removed from V and 4 bases from J, the gap between germline ends came to 11 bases. This CDR3 is built from 13 residues.